Sequencing of this T cell receptor beta chain was carried out in a study of post-analysis software for immune sequencing data. General study findings and limits: Compared against controls, patients with multiple sclerosis displayed significantly lower normalized Chao1 diversity. Controls showed lower frequencies than patients for several TRBV segments, and TRBV5-6, TRBV5-1 and TRBV20-1 were among these.

Unique molecular identifiers were carried by the TCR beta cDNA libraries. MiXCR, run by TCRdb on the PCR reads, gives a single entry per CDR3 protein. This table has hundreds of thousands of distinct CDR3 sequences, 30% appearing once. The germline V gene has CDR1 SNHLY and CDR2 FYNNEI. The V gene lost 1 base and the J gene lost 3 bases, with 9 bases spanning the gap. This CDR3 region has 14 residues. A few counts support this clonotype. Its target is not known. The chain carries TRBV2 and TRBJ1-1; D is unresolved. Sequenced sample: blood. This clonotype was sampled from a girl between 10 and 17 years old with multiple sclerosis. The CDR3 sequence: CASSEGPIHTEAFF. In DNA, the CDR3 is TGTGCCAGCAGTGAAGGACCCATACACACTGAAGCTTTCTTT.